This T cell receptor beta chain was sequenced during a study of blood T cell repertoires in COVID-19. On the study more broadly: Samples representing acute and convalescent COVID-19 were sourced from the United States, Italy and Spain. In each case, the material was cDNA or gDNA derived from T cells, B-cell-depleted T cells, or PBMCs.

In the source study's methods: Scientists estimated how many nucleated cells there were by amplifying reference gene primers. Data came from immunoSEQ multiplex PCR; TCRdb stores just in-frame clones and leaves some out. V and J calls and clone size are those listed in that table; D and trimming were worked out from the DNA. The table lists around 18,000 clones, roughly 91% of them singletons. V lost 5 bases to trimming and J lost 4 bases; unmatched junction nucleotides: 3. Germline values: CDR1 SGHTA, CDR2 FQGNSA. The CDR3 is 13 residues long. The chain employs TRBV7-2 and TRBJ1-2; TRBD1 aligns across 8 bases. The sample comprised peripheral blood. This sequence originates from a human donor in a cohort sampled during active COVID-19. The CDR3 is CASSIGQGYGYTF. DNA of the CDR3: TGTGCCAGCAGCATAGGACAGGGCTATGGCTACACCTTC.